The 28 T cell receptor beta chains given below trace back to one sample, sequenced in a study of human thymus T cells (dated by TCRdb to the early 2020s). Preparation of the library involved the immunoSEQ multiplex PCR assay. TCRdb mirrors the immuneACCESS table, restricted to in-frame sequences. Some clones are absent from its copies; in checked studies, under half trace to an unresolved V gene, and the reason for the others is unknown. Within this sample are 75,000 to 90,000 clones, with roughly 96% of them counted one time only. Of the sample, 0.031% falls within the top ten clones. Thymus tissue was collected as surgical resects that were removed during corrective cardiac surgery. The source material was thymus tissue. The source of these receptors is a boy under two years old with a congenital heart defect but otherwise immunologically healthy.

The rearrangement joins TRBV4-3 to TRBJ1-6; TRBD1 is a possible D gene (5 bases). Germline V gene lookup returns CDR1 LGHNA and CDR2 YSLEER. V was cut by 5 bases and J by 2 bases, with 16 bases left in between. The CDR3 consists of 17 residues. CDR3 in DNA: TGCGCCAGCAGCTGGAATCTGCGGGGGACCTATAATTCACCCCTCCACTTT. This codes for CASSWNLRGTYNSPLHF.

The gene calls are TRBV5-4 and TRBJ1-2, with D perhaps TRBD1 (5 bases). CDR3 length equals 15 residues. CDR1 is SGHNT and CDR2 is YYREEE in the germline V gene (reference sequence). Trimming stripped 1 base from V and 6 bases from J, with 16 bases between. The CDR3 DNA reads TGTGCCAGCAGCTTGAAGGGGAGAAAGGGGAATGGCTACACCTTC. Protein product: CASSLKGRKGNGYTF.

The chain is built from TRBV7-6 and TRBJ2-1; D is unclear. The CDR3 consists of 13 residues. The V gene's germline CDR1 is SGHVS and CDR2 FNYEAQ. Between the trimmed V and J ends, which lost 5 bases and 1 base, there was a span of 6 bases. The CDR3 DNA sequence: TGTGCCAGCAGCCCACAGTCCTACAATGAGCAGTTCTTC. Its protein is CASSPQSYNEQFF.

CDR3 in amino acids: CATSRGFEKRRVYNEQFF. In DNA form, the CDR3 reads TGTGCCACCAGCAGGGGCTTTGAAAAGCGCAGGGTCTACAATGAGCAGTTCTTC. J is TRBJ2-1 and V is TRBV15; tentatively, D is TRBD1 (5 bases). This CDR3 has 18 amino acids. Trimming pared 3 bases from V and 3 bases from J, leaving 21 bases between. Per germline, CDR1 LNHNV and CDR2 YYDKDF (reference sequence).

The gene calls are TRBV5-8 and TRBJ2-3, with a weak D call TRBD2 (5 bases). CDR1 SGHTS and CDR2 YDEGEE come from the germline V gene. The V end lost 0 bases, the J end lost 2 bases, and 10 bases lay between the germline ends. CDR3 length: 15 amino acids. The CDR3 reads CASSLASRSTDTQYF. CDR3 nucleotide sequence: TGTGCCAGCAGCTTGGCTAGCAGATCCACAGATACGCAGTATTTT.

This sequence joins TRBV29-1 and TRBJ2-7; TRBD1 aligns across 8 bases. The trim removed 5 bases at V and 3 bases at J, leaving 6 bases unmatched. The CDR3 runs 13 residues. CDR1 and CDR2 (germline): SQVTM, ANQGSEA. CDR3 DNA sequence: TGCAGCGTTATACAGGGGGGAGACTACGAGCAGTACTTC. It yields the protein CSVIQGGDYEQYF.

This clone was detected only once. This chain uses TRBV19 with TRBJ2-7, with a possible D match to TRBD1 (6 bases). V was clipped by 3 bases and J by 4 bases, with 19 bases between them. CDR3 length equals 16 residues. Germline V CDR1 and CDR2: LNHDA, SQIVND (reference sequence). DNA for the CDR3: TGTGCCAGTAGTATGTGGTTTGGACAGTCTACTTACGAGCAGTACTTC. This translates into CASSMWFGQSTYEQYF.

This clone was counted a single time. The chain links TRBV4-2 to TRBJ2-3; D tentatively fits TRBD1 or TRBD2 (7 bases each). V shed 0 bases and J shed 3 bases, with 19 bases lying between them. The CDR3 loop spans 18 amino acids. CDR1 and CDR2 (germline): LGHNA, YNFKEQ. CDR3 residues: CASSQDIWEGQLTDTQYF. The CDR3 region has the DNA TGTGCCAGCAGCCAAGATATATGGGAGGGACAGCTAACAGATACGCAGTATTTT.

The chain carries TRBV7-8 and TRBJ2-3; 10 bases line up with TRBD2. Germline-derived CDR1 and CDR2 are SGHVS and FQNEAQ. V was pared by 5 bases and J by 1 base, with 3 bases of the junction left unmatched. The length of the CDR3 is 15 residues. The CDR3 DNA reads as TGTGCCAGCAGCCCCGGGACTAGCGGCACAGATACGCAGTATTTT. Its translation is CASSPGTSGTDTQYF.

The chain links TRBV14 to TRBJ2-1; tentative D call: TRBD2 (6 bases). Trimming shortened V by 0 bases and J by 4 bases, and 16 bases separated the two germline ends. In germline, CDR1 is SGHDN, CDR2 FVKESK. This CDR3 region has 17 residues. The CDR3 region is CASSQELVAGPYNEQFF. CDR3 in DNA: TGTGCCAGCAGCCAAGAACTGGTTGCGGGACCTTACAATGAGCAGTTCTTC.

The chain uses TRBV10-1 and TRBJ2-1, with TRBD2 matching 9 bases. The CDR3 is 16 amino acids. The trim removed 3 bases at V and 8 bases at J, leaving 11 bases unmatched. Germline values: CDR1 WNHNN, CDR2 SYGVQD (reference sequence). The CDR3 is CASSDGEGTSPHEQFF. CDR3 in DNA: TGCGCCAGCAGTGATGGAGAGGGGACTAGCCCGCATGAGCAGTTCTTC.

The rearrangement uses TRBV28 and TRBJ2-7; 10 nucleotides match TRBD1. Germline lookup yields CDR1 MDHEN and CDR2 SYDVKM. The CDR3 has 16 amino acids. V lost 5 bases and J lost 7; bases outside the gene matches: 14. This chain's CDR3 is CASSTPFRDRGGEQYF. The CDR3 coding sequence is TGTGCCAGCAGTACCCCTTTCCGGGACAGGGGTGGGGAGCAGTACTTC.

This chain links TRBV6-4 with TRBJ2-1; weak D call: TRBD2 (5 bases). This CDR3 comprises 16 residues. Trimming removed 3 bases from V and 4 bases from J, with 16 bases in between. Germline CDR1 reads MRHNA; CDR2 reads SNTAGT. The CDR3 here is CASSEGSGPGYNEQFF. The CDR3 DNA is TGTGCCAGCAGTGAAGGGAGCGGCCCCGGTTACAATGAGCAGTTCTTC.

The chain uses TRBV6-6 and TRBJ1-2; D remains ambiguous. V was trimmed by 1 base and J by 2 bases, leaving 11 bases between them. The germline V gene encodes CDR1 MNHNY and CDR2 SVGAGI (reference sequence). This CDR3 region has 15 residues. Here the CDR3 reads CASSYWRSPNYGYTF. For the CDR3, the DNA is TGTGCCAGCAGTTACTGGAGGAGTCCAAACTATGGCTACACCTTC.

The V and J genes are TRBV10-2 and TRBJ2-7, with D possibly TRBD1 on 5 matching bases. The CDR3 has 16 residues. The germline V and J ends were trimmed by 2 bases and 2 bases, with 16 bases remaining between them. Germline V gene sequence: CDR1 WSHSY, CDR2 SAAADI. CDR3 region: CASSEHGHLNPYEQYF. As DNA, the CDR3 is TGCGCCAGCAGTGAGCACGGACACCTGAACCCCTACGAGCAGTACTTC.

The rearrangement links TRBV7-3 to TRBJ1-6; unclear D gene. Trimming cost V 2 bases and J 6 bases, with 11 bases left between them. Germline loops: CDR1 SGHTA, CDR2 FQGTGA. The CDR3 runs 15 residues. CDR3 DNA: TGTGCCAGCAGCTTATCTGGTCGAATTAATTCACCCCTCCACTTT. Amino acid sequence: CASSLSGRINSPLHF.

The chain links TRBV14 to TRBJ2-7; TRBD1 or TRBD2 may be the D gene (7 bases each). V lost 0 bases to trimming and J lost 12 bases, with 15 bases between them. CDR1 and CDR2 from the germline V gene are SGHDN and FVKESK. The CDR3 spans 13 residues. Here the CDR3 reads CASSQDSRGGGYF. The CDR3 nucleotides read TGTGCCAGCAGCCAAGATTCCAGGGGGGGCGGGTACTTC.

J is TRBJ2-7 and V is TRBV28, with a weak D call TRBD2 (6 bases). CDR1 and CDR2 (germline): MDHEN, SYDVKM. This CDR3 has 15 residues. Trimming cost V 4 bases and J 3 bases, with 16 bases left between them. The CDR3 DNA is TGTGCCAGCAGTTGCGGGGCGGGACCTCTCTACGAGCAGTACTTC. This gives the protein CASSCGAGPLYEQYF.

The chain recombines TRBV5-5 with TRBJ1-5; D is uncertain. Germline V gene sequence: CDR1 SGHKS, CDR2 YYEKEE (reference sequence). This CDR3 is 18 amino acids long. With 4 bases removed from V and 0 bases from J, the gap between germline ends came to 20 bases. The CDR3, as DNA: TGTGCCAGCAGCCCGAGGGCGGTTACGGACTATAGCAATCAGCCCCAGCATTTT. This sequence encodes CASSPRAVTDYSNQPQHF. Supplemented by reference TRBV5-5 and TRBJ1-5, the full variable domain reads DAGVTQSPTHLIKTRGQQVTLRCSPISGHKSVSWYQQVLGQGPQFIFQYYEKEERGRGNFPDRFSARQFPNYSSELNVNALLLGDSALYLCASSPRAVTDYSNQPQHFGDGTRLSIL.

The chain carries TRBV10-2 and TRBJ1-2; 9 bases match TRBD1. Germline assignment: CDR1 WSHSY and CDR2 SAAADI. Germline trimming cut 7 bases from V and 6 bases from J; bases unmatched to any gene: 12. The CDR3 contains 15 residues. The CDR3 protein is CASNGTGLNFHGYTF. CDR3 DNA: TGCGCCAGCAACGGGACAGGGTTAAATTTCCATGGCTACACCTTC.

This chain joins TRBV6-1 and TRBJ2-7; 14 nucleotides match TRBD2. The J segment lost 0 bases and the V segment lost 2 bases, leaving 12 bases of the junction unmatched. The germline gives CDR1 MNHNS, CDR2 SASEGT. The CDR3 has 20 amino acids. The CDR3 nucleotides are TGTGCCAGCAGTGAATTCGCCCCGGGACTAGCGGGAGTAGGCTCCTACGAGCAGTACTTC. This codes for CASSEFAPGLAGVGSYEQYF.

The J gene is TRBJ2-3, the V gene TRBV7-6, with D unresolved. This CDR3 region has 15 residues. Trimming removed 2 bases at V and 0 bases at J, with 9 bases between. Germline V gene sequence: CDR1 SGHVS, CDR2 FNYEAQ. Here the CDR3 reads CASSLTSTSTDTQYF. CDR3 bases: TGTGCCAGCAGCTTAACCTCAACAAGCACAGATACGCAGTATTTT.

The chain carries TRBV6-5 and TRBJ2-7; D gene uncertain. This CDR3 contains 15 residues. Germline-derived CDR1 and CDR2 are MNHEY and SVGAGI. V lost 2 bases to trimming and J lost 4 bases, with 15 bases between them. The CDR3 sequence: CASSYIERQSYEQYF. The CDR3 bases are TGTGCCAGCAGTTACATCGAACGCCAGTCTTACGAGCAGTACTTC.

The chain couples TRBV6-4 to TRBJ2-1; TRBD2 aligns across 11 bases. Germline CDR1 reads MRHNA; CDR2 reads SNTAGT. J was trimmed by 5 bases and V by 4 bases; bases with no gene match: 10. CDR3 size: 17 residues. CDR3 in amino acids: CASSADTGTSGNNEQFF. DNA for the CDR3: TGTGCCAGCAGTGCCGATACCGGGACTAGCGGTAACAATGAGCAGTTCTTC.

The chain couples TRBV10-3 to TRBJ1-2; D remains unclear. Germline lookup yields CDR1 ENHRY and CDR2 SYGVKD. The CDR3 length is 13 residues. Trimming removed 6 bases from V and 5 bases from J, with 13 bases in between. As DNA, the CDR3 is TGTGCCATCAGCAGCCACCTGGGGTATGGCTACACCTTC. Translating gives CAISSHLGYGYTF.

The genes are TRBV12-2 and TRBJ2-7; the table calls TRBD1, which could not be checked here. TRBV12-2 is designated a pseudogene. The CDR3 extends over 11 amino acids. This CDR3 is CASRRRTEQYF. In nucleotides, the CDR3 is TGTGCAAGTCGCCGACGGACAGAGCAGTACTTC.

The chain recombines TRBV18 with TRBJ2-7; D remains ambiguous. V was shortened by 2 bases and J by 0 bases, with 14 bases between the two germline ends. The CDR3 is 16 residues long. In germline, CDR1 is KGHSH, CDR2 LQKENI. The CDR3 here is CASSPSTYRASYEQYF. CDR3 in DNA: TGTGCCAGCTCACCATCCACATACCGGGCCTCCTACGAGCAGTACTTC.

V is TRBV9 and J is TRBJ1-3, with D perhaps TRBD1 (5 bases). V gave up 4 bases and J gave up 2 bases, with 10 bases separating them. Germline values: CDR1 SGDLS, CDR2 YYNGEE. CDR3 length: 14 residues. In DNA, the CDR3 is TGTGCCAGCAGCCCGGGGGGTACTGGAAACACCATATATTTT. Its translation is CASSPGGTGNTIYF.